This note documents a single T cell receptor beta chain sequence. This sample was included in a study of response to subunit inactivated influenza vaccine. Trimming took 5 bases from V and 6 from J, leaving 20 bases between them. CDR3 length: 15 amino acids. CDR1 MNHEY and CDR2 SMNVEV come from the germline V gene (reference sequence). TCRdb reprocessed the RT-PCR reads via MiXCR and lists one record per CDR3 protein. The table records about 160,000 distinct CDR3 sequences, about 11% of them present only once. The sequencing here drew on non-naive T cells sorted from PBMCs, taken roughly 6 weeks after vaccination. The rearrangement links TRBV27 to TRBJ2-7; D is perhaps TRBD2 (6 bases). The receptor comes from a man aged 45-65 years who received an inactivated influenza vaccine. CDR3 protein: CASSPLRGGILEQYF. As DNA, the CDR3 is TGTGCCAGCAGTCCTCTTCGCGGAGGGATTCTCGAGCAGTACTTC.